The 4 T cell receptor beta chains presented below share a single source sample, sequenced in a study of T cell clonality in common variable immunodeficiency. Sequencing was performed with immunoSEQ multiplex PCR; in TCRdb, only in-frame clones are kept and a portion is missing. The data show over 45,000 clones, none appearing only once, with about 1.7% held by the ten largest. Sample: peripheral blood mononuclear cells. These TCRs come from a person aged 18 to 75 in good health.

Ten or more counts support this clone. From the germline J gene comes the end of the CDR3, since the read stops 3 residues before it. The chain recombines TRBV7-9 with TRBJ1-6; 7 bases align to TRBD1. This CDR3 region has 14 residues. V was clipped by 5 bases and J by 4 bases; unmatched bases: 2. From germline, CDR1 is SEHNR and CDR2 FQNEAQ (reference sequence). The CDR3 sequence: CASSGGQYNSPLHF. Partial CDR3 DNA: TGTGCCAGCAGCGGGGGACAGTATAATTCACCC. Combining the CDR3 with reference TRBV7-9 and TRBJ1-6 gives the whole variable domain DTGVSQNPRHKITKRGQNVTFRCDPISEHNRLYWYRQTLGQGPEFLTYFQNEAQLEKSRLLSDRFSAERPKGSFSTLEIQRTEQGDSAMYLCASSGGQYNSPLHFGNGTRLTVT.

This clone has a count of ten or more. The read is 3 residues too short to cover the CDR3 end, so that end is filled in from the germline J gene. The V call is TRBV7-2, the J call TRBJ2-7; the match to TRBD2 covers 12 bases. This CDR3 region has 15 residues. V gave up 5 bases and J gave up 0 bases; unmatched junction bases: 2. The V gene's germline CDR1 is SGHTA and CDR2 FQGNSA. The part of the CDR3 DNA that was read is TGTGCCAGCAGCATGACTAGCGGGAGCTCCTACGAG. Encoded protein: CASSMTSGSSYE. The CDR3 in its entirety is CASSMTSGSSYEQYF.

This clone came up many times. The CDR3 end is not reached by the read, which stops 3 residues before it; the germline J gene fills it in. The V call is TRBV7-9, the J call TRBJ1-4, with 8 bases that match TRBD1. The germline V gene has CDR1 SEHNR and CDR2 FQNEAQ (reference sequence). This CDR3 is built from 15 residues. Unmatched junction bases numbered 3, after V lost 4 bases and J lost 2 bases. CDR3 region: CASSSRQGTNEKLFF. The DNA read from the CDR3 is TGTGCCAGCAGCTCGAGACAGGGGACTAATGAAAAA.

This clone was counted ten times or more. With the read ending 3 residues before the CDR3 end, the germline J gene is used to fill in that end. V and J are TRBV20-1 and TRBJ1-5; 7 nucleotides line up with TRBD1. Germline V CDR1 and CDR2: DFQATT, SNEGSKA (reference sequence). This CDR3 contains 18 residues. After removal of 0 bases from V and 2 bases from J, the junction contained 13 bases not matched to a gene. The CDR3 bases that were read are TGCAGTGCTAGAGATCCCCTTAGGGGGCGCGGGGGCAATCAGCCC. Translation gives CSARDPLRGRGGNQP. From start to end, the CDR3 is CSARDPLRGRGGNQPQHF.